These 27 T cell receptor beta chains were all obtained from the same sample, sequenced in a study of control samples from healthy donors and cancer patients. Repertoires were generated with immunoSEQ multiplex PCR, while TCRdb's copy carries only in-frame clones and drops some. Counted here are 90,000 to 100,000 clones, roughly 90% occurring once; the ten biggest clones make up 14%. Sequencing was carried out using blood. These receptors all come from a woman in her seventies in good health.

The chain joins TRBV6-2 or TRBV6-3 to TRBJ1-5, with a tentative D call TRBD1 (6 bases). The CDR3 has 19 residues. Trimming shortened V by 5 bases and J by 0 bases, and 23 bases separated the two germline ends. From germline, CDR1 is MNHEY and CDR2 SVGEGT. CDR3 coding DNA: TGTGCCAGCAGTGACTACCAGGGGTACGGGAGGTATAGCAATCAGCCCCAGCATTTT. Encoded protein: CASSDYQGYGRYSNQPQHF.

This rearrangement joins TRBV15 to TRBJ2-7; D not resolved. The CDR3 is 13 amino acids. Germline V gives CDR1 LNHNV, CDR2 YYDKDF (reference sequence). Trimming removed 5 bases from V and 7 bases from J, with 15 bases in between. CDR3 loop: CATSSGPTREQYF. CDR3 DNA: TGTGCCACCAGCTCCGGACCGACGAGGGAGCAGTACTTC.

The chain carries TRBV3-1 (or the pseudogene TRBV3-2) and TRBJ2-2; TRBD2 aligns across 7 bases. V gave up 4 bases and J gave up 5 bases; unmatched junction bases: 4. Per germline, CDR1 LGHDT and CDR2 YNNKEL (reference sequence). The CDR3 is 14 amino acids. The DNA of the CDR3 is TGTGCCAGCAGCCCTCCCGGGGGGACCGGGGAGCTGTTTTTT. It translates to CASSPPGGTGELFF.

This clone appeared a few times. The V and J genes are TRBV30 and TRBJ2-2; D not certain. The CDR3 has 12 residues. V lost 3 bases, J lost 7 bases, and 9 bases lay in between. CDR1 and CDR2 (germline): GTSNPN, SVGIG (reference sequence). The CDR3 region has the DNA TGTGCCTGGAGCGCCGCCCTCGGGGAGCTGTTTTTT. This codes for CAWSAALGELFF. Combining the CDR3 with reference TRBV30 and TRBJ2-2 gives the whole variable domain SQTIHQWPATLVQPVGSPLSLECTVEGTSNPNLYWYRQAAGRGLQLLFYSVGIGQISSEVPQNLSASRPQDRQFILSSKKLLLSDSGFYLCAWSAALGELFFGEGSRLTVL.

This clone has more than one count but fewer than ten. The rearrangement uses TRBV7-8 and TRBJ2-7; 8 bases are shared with TRBD1. V was pared by 4 bases and J by 3 bases, with 11 bases of the junction left unmatched. The germline CDR1 and CDR2 sequences are SGHVS and FQNEAQ. This CDR3 is built from 16 residues. CDR3: CASSYGQGGPSYEQYF. CDR3 DNA: TGTGCCAGCAGCTACGGACAGGGAGGTCCCAGCTACGAGCAGTACTTC.

The CDR3 nucleotides are TGTGCCAGCAACCCCTCGACAGGTATCAATCAGCCCCAGCATTTT. Its translation: CASNPSTGINQPQHF. The rearrangement joins TRBV6-6 to TRBJ1-5, with a possible D match to TRBD1 (6 bases). This CDR3 is built from 15 residues. Germline lookup yields CDR1 MNHNY and CDR2 SVGAGI (reference sequence). Between the trimmed V and J ends, which lost 7 bases and 3 bases, there was a span of 16 bases.

The J gene is TRBJ1-3, the V gene TRBV13; 9 bases fit TRBD1. Germline values: CDR1 PRHDT, CDR2 FYEKMQ (reference sequence). The trim removed 6 bases at V and 4 bases at J, leaving 10 bases unmatched. This CDR3 comprises 16 residues. The CDR3 DNA sequence: TGTGCCAGCAGGCGAAACACGGGACAGGGAGGAAACACCATATATTTT. It yields the protein CASRRNTGQGGNTIYF.

The chain has TRBV5-1 and TRBJ2-7; possibly TRBD2 for D (6 bases). The germline CDR1 and CDR2 sequences are SGHRS and YFSETQ. V lost 1 base, J lost 6 bases, and 14 bases lay in between. The CDR3 consists of 14 residues. CDR3: CASSLTSPRGEQYF. CDR3 DNA: TGCGCCAGCAGCTTGACTAGCCCAAGGGGCGAGCAGTACTTC. The whole variable domain, filled in from reference TRBV5-1 and TRBJ2-7, reads KAGVTQTPRYLIKTRGQQVTLSCSPISGHRSVSWYQQTPGQGLQFLFEYFSETQRNKGNFPGRFSGRQFSNSRSEMNVSTLELGDSALYLCASSLTSPRGEQYFGPGTRLTVT.

Here the CDR3 DNA reads TGTGCCAGCAGCTTCGGTATACTAGCGGGAGAAGGTGAGCAGTTCTTC. Protein: CASSFGILAGEGEQFF. The V call is TRBV11-3, the J call TRBJ2-1; 11 bases are shared with TRBD2. Germline CDR1 reads SGHNT; CDR2 reads YENEEA. Trimming at V came to 3 bases and at J to 9 bases, leaving 10 bases not matched to a gene. The CDR3 has 16 residues.

The chain uses TRBV5-1 and TRBJ2-2, with D hard to call. Germline CDR1 SGHRS, CDR2 YFSETQ. Deletions cut 0 bases from V and 7 bases from J, with 7 bases between. This CDR3 is built from 13 residues. This CDR3 is CASSLEPVGELFF. CDR3 nucleotides: TGCGCCAGCAGCTTGGAGCCGGTCGGGGAGCTGTTTTTT.

This clone is a singleton in its sample. The CDR3, as DNA: TGTGCCAGCAGCGAAGGACAGGGACGGAATGGCTACACCTTC. Amino acids: CASSEGQGRNGYTF. J is TRBJ1-2 and V is TRBV3-1 (or the pseudogene TRBV3-2), with 8 bases aligning to TRBD1. The germline gives CDR1 LGHDT, CDR2 YNNKEL (reference sequence). V was clipped by 5 bases and J by 6 bases; unmatched bases: 8. The CDR3 has 14 amino acids.

V is TRBV6-5 and J is TRBJ1-1; D perhaps matches TRBD1 (6 bases). CDR1 is MNHEY, CDR2 SVGAGI, per germline. The V end lost 5 bases, the J end lost 5 bases, and 18 bases lay between the germline ends. The CDR3 is 15 residues long. The CDR3 DNA is TGTGCCAGCAGTCAACCGGGGCAGGGGAGAACTGAAGCTTTCTTT. This sequence encodes CASSQPGQGRTEAFF.

This chain joins TRBV7-2 and TRBJ2-5; 7 bases fit TRBD1. V lost 2 bases and J lost 4; bases outside the gene matches: 16. Germline CDR1 is SGHTA and CDR2 is FQGNSA. There are 18 residues in the CDR3. Written as DNA, the CDR3 is TGTGCCAGCAGCTTAATGCTCCATTCTCGGACAGGATCAGAGACCCAGTACTTC. Its translation is CASSLMLHSRTGSETQYF.

The genes are TRBV5-1 and TRBJ1-1; D ambiguous. Trimming pared 7 bases from V and 2 bases from J, leaving 21 bases between. The CDR3 is made up of 16 amino acids. Germline CDR1 and CDR2: SGHRS and YFSETQ. The CDR3 DNA is TGCGCCAGCCGAATGAGTGCTGGGTCCCAAAACACTGAAGCTTTCTTT. Its protein product is CASRMSAGSQNTEAFF.

The chain links TRBV6-2 or TRBV6-3 to TRBJ1-2, with D hard to call. V was trimmed by 2 bases and J by 8 bases, leaving 15 bases between them. Germline V gene data show CDR1 as MNHEY and CDR2 as SVGEGT. There are 14 residues in the CDR3. The CDR3 is CASSYKTPKRGYTF. CDR3 sequence (DNA): TGTGCCAGCAGTTACAAGACACCCAAAAGGGGCTACACCTTC.

This CDR3 is CAWMRRPEDTQYF. The CDR3 DNA sequence: TGTGCCTGGATGAGGCGGCCCGAGGATACGCAGTATTTT. J is TRBJ2-3 and V is TRBV30, with D hard to call. V gave up 4 bases and J gave up 6 bases, with 14 bases separating them. The length of the CDR3 is 13 residues. CDR1 GTSNPN and CDR2 SVGIG come from the germline V gene (reference sequence). The complete variable domain, with remaining parts taken from reference TRBV30 and TRBJ2-3, reads SQTIHQWPATLVQPVGSPLSLECTVEGTSNPNLYWYRQAAGRGLQLLFYSVGIGQISSEVPQNLSASRPQDRQFILSSKKLLLSDSGFYLCAWMRRPEDTQYFGPGTRLTVL.

This rearrangement joins TRBV6-5 to TRBJ1-1; 8 bases line up with TRBD1. Germline CDR1 reads MNHEY; CDR2 reads SVGAGI. The CDR3 is 14 residues long. The V gene end was trimmed by 7 bases and the J gene end by 2 bases; junction bases not matched to a gene: 6. This CDR3 reads CASTQGAHNTEAFF. CDR3 DNA sequence: TGTGCCAGCACCCAGGGGGCCCACAACACTGAAGCTTTCTTT.

The chain employs TRBV10-2 and TRBJ2-1; D possibly corresponds to TRBD2 (6 bases). V shed 8 bases and J shed 8 bases, with 10 bases lying between them. Germline V CDR1 and CDR2: WSHSY, SAAADI. The CDR3 is 11 amino acids. The CDR3, as DNA: TGCGCCAGCGCGGGGAGTGATGAGCAGTTCTTC. Amino acids: CASAGSDEQFF.

This clone is a singleton in its sample. The chain joins TRBV15 to TRBJ1-3, with D uncertain. Trimming removed 3 bases from V and 2 bases from J, with 11 bases in between. CDR1 is LNHNV and CDR2 is YYDKDF in the germline V gene (reference sequence). The CDR3 loop spans 15 amino acids. CDR3 nucleotides: TGTGCCACCAGCAGGCGCGGAGCACCTGGAAACACCATATATTTT. As protein: CATSRRGAPGNTIYF.

The chain employs TRBV11-2 and TRBJ1-3; D gene unclear. Germline V gene lookup returns CDR1 SGHAT and CDR2 FQNNGV. Trimming took off 1 base at V and 4 bases at J, with 14 bases between the two ends. CDR3 length: 16 amino acids. The CDR3, as DNA: TGTGCCAGCAGCTTAGGATCGTGGAACTCCGGAAACACCATATATTTT. Translating gives CASSLGSWNSGNTIYF.

This clone came up a few times. The chain employs TRBV29-1 and TRBJ1-1; D is unclear. The CDR3 length is 12 residues. V was pared by 7 bases and J by 2 bases, with 11 bases between. The germline CDR1 and CDR2 sequences are SQVTM and ANQGSEA. The CDR3 DNA is TGCAGCGGCGGCAGTCCTAACACTGAAGCTTTCTTT. It translates to CSGGSPNTEAFF.

In DNA form, the CDR3 reads TGTGCCAGCAGCCCCGGACAGGGTAACTATGGCTACACCTTC. Amino acid sequence: CASSPGQGNYGYTF. The chain couples TRBV7-9 to TRBJ1-2; 8 nucleotides line up with TRBD1. This CDR3 has 14 residues. Trimming took 5 bases from V and 1 from J; bases not matched to a gene: 3. Per the germline V gene, CDR1 is SEHNR and CDR2 is FQNEAQ (reference sequence).

This rearrangement joins TRBV27 to TRBJ2-1; tentatively, D is TRBD1 (6 bases). The V gene's germline CDR1 is MNHEY and CDR2 SMNVEV (reference sequence). The CDR3 extends over 13 amino acids. V lost 2 bases and J 7 bases, leaving 9 bases between the germline ends. CDR3 residues: CASSLDRWNEQFF. The DNA of the CDR3 is TGTGCCAGCAGTTTAGACAGGTGGAATGAGCAGTTCTTC.

The J gene is TRBJ1-2, the V gene TRBV19; TRBD1 matches 11 bases. From germline, CDR1 is LNHDA and CDR2 SQIVND (reference sequence). J was trimmed by 1 base and V by 5 bases; bases with no gene match: 6. CDR3 length equals 16 residues. Here the CDR3 reads CASSPRTGGNNYGYTF. DNA for the CDR3: TGTGCCAGTAGTCCTCGGACAGGGGGCAATAACTATGGCTACACCTTC.

This chain links TRBV9 with TRBJ2-1, with 8 nucleotides matching TRBD1. The V segment lost 3 bases and the J segment 0 bases; nucleotides outside the gene matches: 17. The CDR3 covers 20 residues. CDR1 is SGDLS and CDR2 is YYNGEE in the germline V gene. The CDR3 protein is CASSAPRDRRPTGSYNEQFF. CDR3 nucleotide sequence: TGTGCCAGCAGCGCCCCGCGGGACAGGCGTCCAACTGGCTCCTACAATGAGCAGTTCTTC.

The genes are TRBV27 and TRBJ2-1; 12 nucleotides line up with TRBD2. V trimming: 5 bases; J trimming: 5 bases; junction bases outside the gene matches: 7. CDR1 is MNHEY, CDR2 SMNVEV, per germline (reference sequence). The CDR3 length is 16 residues. CDR3 bases: TGTGCCAGCAGTGCAGGGACTAGCGGGTTTAACAATGAGCAGTTCTTC. This gives the protein CASSAGTSGFNNEQFF.

The chain has TRBV11-2 and TRBJ2-2, with 7 bases that match TRBD2. Germline V lookup: CDR1 SGHAT, CDR2 FQNNGV. The CDR3 is made up of 15 amino acids. V lost 4 bases to trimming and J lost 5 bases; unmatched junction nucleotides: 7. The CDR3 spells CASSSPLGGTGELFF. The CDR3 DNA follows: TGTGCCAGCAGCTCACCCTTGGGGGGGACCGGGGAGCTGTTTTTT.